This T cell receptor beta chain was obtained from a study of control samples from healthy donors and cancer patients. Clones were sequenced by immunoSEQ multiplex PCR, and TCRdb holds only the in-frame ones, with some missing. The sample gives over 65,000 clones, roughly 94% of which show up once; 6.2% is in the top ten. Trimming took off 1 base at V and 0 bases at J, with 5 bases between the two ends. Germline lookup yields CDR1 SGHRS and CDR2 YFSETQ. The CDR3 is made up of 14 amino acids. The rearrangement links TRBV5-1 to TRBJ1-3; D gene ambiguous. Sequencing was done on a sample of blood. This TCR was sampled from a woman aged 40 to 50 in good health. CDR3 residues: CASSLLGSGNTIYF. DNA for the CDR3: TGCGCCAGCAGCTTGCTAGGCTCTGGAAACACCATATATTTT.